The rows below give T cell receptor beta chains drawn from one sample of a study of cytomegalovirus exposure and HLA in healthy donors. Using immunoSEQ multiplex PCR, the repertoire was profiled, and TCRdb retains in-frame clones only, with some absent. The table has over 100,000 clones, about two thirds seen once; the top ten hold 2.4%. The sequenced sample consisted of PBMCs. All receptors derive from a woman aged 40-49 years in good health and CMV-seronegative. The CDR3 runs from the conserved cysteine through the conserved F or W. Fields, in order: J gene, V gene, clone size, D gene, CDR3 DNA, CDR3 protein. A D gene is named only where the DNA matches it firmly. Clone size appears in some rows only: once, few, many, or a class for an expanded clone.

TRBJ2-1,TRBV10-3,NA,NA,TGTGCCATCAGTGGGGTATGGCGGGGCATTAATGAGCAGTTCTTC,CAISGVWRGINEQFF
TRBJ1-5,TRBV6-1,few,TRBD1,TGTGCCAGCAGTGAGACAGGGCGAGGCAATCAGCCCCAGCATTTT,CASSETGRGNQPQHF
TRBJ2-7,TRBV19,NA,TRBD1,TGTGCCAGTAGTACGGGACAGCTCTACGAGCAGTACTTC,CASSTGQLYEQYF
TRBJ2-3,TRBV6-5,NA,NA,TGTGCCAGCAGCCCCGGGATCGGGCGCACAGATACGCAGTATTTT,CASSPGIGRTDTQYF
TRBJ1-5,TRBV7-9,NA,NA,TGTGCCAGCAGCTTAGTCACAGGATACGGCAATCAGCCCCAGCATTTT,CASSLVTGYGNQPQHF
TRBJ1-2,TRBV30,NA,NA,TGTGCCTGGAGTATCGTCGGGGGGTATGGCTACACCTTC,CAWSIVGGYGYTF
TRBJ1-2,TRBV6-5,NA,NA,TGTGCCAGCAGTTATACCGGGAAGGGCTACACCTTC,CASSYTGKGYTF
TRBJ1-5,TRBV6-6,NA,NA,TGTGCCAGCAGTTACTCTCTGGGGGGGAGTCAGCCCCAGCATTTT,CASSYSLGGSQPQHF
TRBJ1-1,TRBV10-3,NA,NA,TGTGCCATCAGTGAGGGGACTCCCGCCACTGAAGCTTTCTTT,CAISEGTPATEAFF
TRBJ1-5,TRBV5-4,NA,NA,TGTGCCAGCAGCTTGGGTAGCGGGGTTGACCAGCCCCAGCATTTT,CASSLGSGVDQPQHF
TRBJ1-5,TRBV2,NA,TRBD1,TGTGCCAGCGGACCACAGGGGTATCAGCCCCAGCATTTT,CASGPQGYQPQHF
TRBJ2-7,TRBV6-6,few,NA,TGTGCCAGCAGTTTCGGACAAAGGGGGGGCGAGCAGTACTTC,CASSFGQRGGEQYF
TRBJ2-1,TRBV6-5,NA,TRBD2,TGTGCCAGCAGTCCCGAGCGGGGGAGTTACAATGAGCAGTTCTTC,CASSPERGSYNEQFF
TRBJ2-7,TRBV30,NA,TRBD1,TGTGCCTGGGCGACAGGGGGGGACGAGCAGTACTTC,CAWATGGDEQYF
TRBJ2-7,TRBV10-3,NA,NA,TGTGCCATCAGCCAATTTTTGGAGGCCTACGAGCAGTACTTC,CAISQFLEAYEQYF
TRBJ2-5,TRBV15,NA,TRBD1,TGTGCCACCAGCGGGGGACAGGGGTACCAAGAGACCCAGTACTTC,CATSGGQGYQETQYF
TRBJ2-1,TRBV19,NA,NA,TGTGCCAGTAGCGCAGGGAAAAGGGAGCAGTTCTTC,CASSAGKREQFF
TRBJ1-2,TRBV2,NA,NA,TGTGCCAGCAGTGCGCGACAGTCTAACTATGGCTACACCTTC,CASSARQSNYGYTF
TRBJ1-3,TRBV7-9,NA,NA,TGTGCCAGCATGGGATCGGGAACGCGACAGGCACTTGGAAACACCATATATTTT,CASMGSGTRQALGNTIYF
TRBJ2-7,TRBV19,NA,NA,TGTGCCAGTAGTATCCAATCTAGCGAGACCTACGAGCAGTACTTC,CASSIQSSETYEQYF
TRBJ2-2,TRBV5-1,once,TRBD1,TGCGCCAGCAGCTGGGACAGGGAAGTCGCCGGGGAGCTGTTTTTT,CASSWDREVAGELFF
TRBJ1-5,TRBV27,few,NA,TGTGCCAGCGGTCAGGTGGGTAATAATCAGCCCCAGCATTTT,CASGQVGNNQPQHF
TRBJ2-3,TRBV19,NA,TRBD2,TGTGCCAGTAACCCTCCAACTAGCGGGGGTTTTGGGGATACGCAGTATTTT,CASNPPTSGGFGDTQYF
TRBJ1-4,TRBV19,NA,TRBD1,TGTGCCAGCAAACAGGGGAGTGAAAAACTGTTTTTT,CASKQGSEKLFF
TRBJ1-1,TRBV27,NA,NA,TGTGCCAATCCTAAACAGGGTGCGGAAGCTTTCTTT,CANPKQGAEAFF
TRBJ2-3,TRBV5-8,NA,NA,TGTGCCAGCAGCTTAAGAGCGACAGCGGGCGGGGATACGCAGTATTTT,CASSLRATAGGDTQYF
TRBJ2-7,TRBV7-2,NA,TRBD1,TGTGCCAGCAGCTTTCAAGGGACAGTCTCCGAGCAGTACTTC,CASSFQGTVSEQYF
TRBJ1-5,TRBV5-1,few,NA,TGCGCCAGCAGCTTGGGAGACAGGTCCAATCAGCCCCAGCATTTT,CASSLGDRSNQPQHF
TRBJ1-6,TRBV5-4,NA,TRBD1,TGTGCCAGCAGTCTAGGACAGGAAAATTCACCCCTCCACTTT,CASSLGQENSPLHF
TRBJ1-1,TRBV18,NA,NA,TGTGCCAGCTCACCCGGGGTTTTCACTGAAGCTTTCTTT,CASSPGVFTEAFF
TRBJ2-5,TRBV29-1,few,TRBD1,TGCAGCGTTGAACTCCGGGACAGGGGCCAAGAGACCCAGTACTTC,CSVELRDRGQETQYF
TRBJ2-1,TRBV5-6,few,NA,TGTGCCAGCAGCTTGGGACTCCCCTACAATGAGCAGTTCTTC,CASSLGLPYNEQFF
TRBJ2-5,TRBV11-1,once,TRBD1,TGTGCCAGCAGGAAGACAGGGGTCGTCCAAGAGACCCAGTACTTC,CASRKTGVVQETQYF
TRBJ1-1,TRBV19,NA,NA,TGTGCCAGTAAGGAGGCGGAGGGGAGCTGGAACACTGAAGCTTTCTTT,CASKEAEGSWNTEAFF
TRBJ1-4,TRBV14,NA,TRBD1,TGTGCCAGCAGCCAAGGGACAGGTGAAAAACTGTTTTTT,CASSQGTGEKLFF
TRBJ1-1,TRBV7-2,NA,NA,TGTGCCAGCAGCTTAACAGGGAAGACTGAAGCTTTCTTT,CASSLTGKTEAFF
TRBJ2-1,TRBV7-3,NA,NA,TGTGCCAGCAGCTTGTTAGGGGGGGTGTCGAATGAGCAGTTCTTC,CASSLLGGVSNEQFF
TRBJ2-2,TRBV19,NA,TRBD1,TGTGCCAGTAGTAGGGACAGGGCCGTGGCCGGGGAGCTGTTTTTT,CASSRDRAVAGELFF